The 5 T cell receptor beta chains below all came from one sample that was sequenced in a study of cytomegalovirus exposure and HLA in healthy donors. Both 60 Vbeta primers and 13 Jbeta primers went into the PCR. Clones were read by immunoSEQ multiplex PCR, and TCRdb kept only the in-frame ones, dropping some. The table has over 100,000 clones, around 76% seen once. Material for sequencing was PBMCs. These receptors all stem from a male donor in good health and CMV-seronegative.

The V and J genes are TRBV11-2 and TRBJ2-7; 7 nucleotides align to TRBD1. Germline CDR1 is SGHAT and CDR2 is FQNNGV. The CDR3 is 13 amino acids. J lost 3 bases, V lost 3 bases, and 2 bases had no gene match. CDR3 sequence reads: CASSFDRDYEQYF. As DNA, the CDR3 is TGTGCCAGCAGCTTCGACAGGGACTACGAGCAGTACTTC.

V gene TRBV29-1 combines with J gene TRBJ1-1; TRBD1 agrees at 7 bases. The germline CDR1 and CDR2 sequences are SQVTM and ANQGSEA. With 7 bases clipped from V and 5 bases from J, the junction kept 13 bases outside the gene matches. CDR3 size: 14 residues. Here the CDR3 DNA reads TGCAGCGCCGAAGGTGGTAGGGGGCGGACTGAAGCTTTCTTT. Encoded protein: CSAEGGRGRTEAFF.

This chain joins TRBV28 and TRBJ1-2; D is possibly TRBD1 (6 bases). The CDR3 consists of 13 residues. CDR1 is MDHEN, CDR2 SYDVKM, per germline. Trimming pared 8 bases from V and 3 bases from J, leaving 13 bases between. This CDR3 reads CASQRDTDYGYTF. CDR3 coding DNA: TGTGCCAGCCAACGGGACACCGACTATGGCTACACCTTC.

This chain uses TRBV29-1 with TRBJ2-5, with D tentatively TRBD1 (6 bases). The tail of the sequence fits TRBJ2-7 better, so the J call may be wrong. CDR3 size: 13 residues. CDR1 and CDR2 (germline): SQVTM, ANQGSEA. CDR3 residues: CSVGVGAGYEQYF. CDR3 DNA sequence: TGCAGCGTTGGCGTGGGGGCGGGCTACGAGCAGTACTTC.

V gene TRBV28 combines with J gene TRBJ1-2; 8 nucleotides agree with TRBD1. From germline, CDR1 is MDHEN and CDR2 SYDVKM. V lost 7 bases, J lost 6 bases, and 16 bases stayed unmatched. This CDR3 has 16 amino acids. The CDR3 region is CASTSQGAALSDGYTF. The CDR3 DNA reads TGTGCCAGCACTTCGCAGGGGGCTGCTCTCTCGGATGGCTACACCTTC.